This TCR beta chain was documented in a study of CD8+CD57+ T cells in acquired aplastic anemia. On the study more broadly: Roughly 3.1 ug was the average amount of DNA from sorted CD4+ and CD8+ cells.

Profiling that covered TCR beta VDJ and CDR3 relied on genomic DNA as its template. From the reads, TCRdb called clonotypes with MiXCR, one entry per CDR3 protein. Among 150,000 to 200,000 distinct CDR3 sequences, about 45% were seen once, and the ten largest hold approximately 3%. Sequenced patients had shown CD8+CD57+ cell expansion by flow cytometry. Diagnosis of severe acquired aplastic anemia applied to all patients. Worth noting for this clonotype: The target antigen is unknown. The junction does not match germline at one end; this may be a read error.

This CDR3 region has 14 residues. The study's findings and limits: With respect to CD8+ Simpson's diversity, patients and controls did not differ significantly. The same twenty-nine CD8+ CDR3 sequences occurred in patients and in controls.

Sequenced input: sorted CD4+, CD8+, or CD8+CD57+ T cells (not recorded which) from PBMCs. The chain recombines TRBV12-3 or TRBV12-4 with TRBJ1-6; D is ambiguous. The source of this sequence is a human donor with aplastic anemia. CDR3 bases: TGTGCCAACAGTTTTAGACAAGGAAGTTCACCCCTCCACTTT. Amino acid sequence: CANSFRQGSSPLHF.